Detailed here is one T cell receptor (beta chain). Antigen specificity is unknown. This entry comes from a study of blood T cells in healthy people across ages. Study in general: Roughly one uniquely barcoded beta molecule per two T cells was captured. Overall study results and limits: Total diversity from one million sequenced T cells was likely underestimated. Higher diversity, along with more naive CD4+ cells, distinguished long-lived donors from aged donors. For the donors, CMV status was unknown and possibly confounded expanded clonotype changes.

Using a J-beta primer mix together with a sample-barcoded 5' primer, a second PCR was run for roughly 7 to 12 cycles. TCRdb analysed the 5' RACE reads with MiXCR anew, one entry per CDR3 protein. The sample yields around 1,600,000 distinct CDR3 sequences, 42% seen once. The CDR3 is 17 amino acids. The germline V gene encodes CDR1 MDHEN and CDR2 SYDVKM. V dropped 5 bases and J dropped 5; count of bases not matched to a gene: 14. The rearrangement joins TRBV28 to TRBJ1-1; 10 bases agree with TRBD1. The sequenced sample was blood. The source of this sequence is a woman younger than 30 in good health. The CDR3 nucleotides are TGTGCCAGCAGTAGACCGGGACAGGGGTTGGTTGGGACTGAAGCTTTCTTT. This translates into CASSRPGQGLVGTEAFF.